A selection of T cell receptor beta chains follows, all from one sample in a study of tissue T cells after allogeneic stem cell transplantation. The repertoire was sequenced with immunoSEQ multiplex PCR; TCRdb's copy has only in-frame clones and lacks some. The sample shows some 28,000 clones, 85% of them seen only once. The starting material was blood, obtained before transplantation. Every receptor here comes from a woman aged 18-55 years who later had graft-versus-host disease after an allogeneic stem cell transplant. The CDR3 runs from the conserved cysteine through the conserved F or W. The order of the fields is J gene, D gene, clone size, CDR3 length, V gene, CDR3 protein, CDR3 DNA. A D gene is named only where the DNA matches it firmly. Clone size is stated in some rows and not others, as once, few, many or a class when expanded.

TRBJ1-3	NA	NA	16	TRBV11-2	CASSSAGTLSGNTIYF	TGTGCCAGCAGCTCCGCCGGGACGCTTTCTGGAAACACCATATATTTT
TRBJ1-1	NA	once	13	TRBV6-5	CASSSGQATEAFF	TGTGCCAGCAGTTCGGGGCAGGCCACTGAAGCTTTCTTT
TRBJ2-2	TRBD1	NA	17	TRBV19	CASSTFYGTGDTGELFF	TGTGCCAGTAGTACTTTTTACGGGACAGGGGACACCGGGGAGCTGTTTTTT
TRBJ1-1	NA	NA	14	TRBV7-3	CASSPDSLNTEAFF	TGTGCCAGCAGCCCGGACAGTCTGAACACTGAAGCTTTCTTT
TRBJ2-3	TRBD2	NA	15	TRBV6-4	CASSDSSGGADTQYF	TGTGCCAGCAGTGACTCGAGCGGGGGGGCAGATACGCAGTATTTT
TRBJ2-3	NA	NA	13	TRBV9	CASSVVGTDTQYF	TGTGCCAGCAGCGTAGTAGGCACAGATACGCAGTATTTT
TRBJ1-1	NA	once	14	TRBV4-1	CASSPDRSSPEAFF	TGCGCCAGCAGCCCCGACAGGTCTAGCCCTGAAGCTTTCTTT
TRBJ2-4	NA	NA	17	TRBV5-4	CASSISDRGLAKNIQYF	TGTGCCAGCAGCATTTCCGATCGGGGGTTAGCCAAAAACATTCAGTACTTC
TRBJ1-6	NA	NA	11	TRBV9	CASSVDSPLHF	TGTGCCAGCAGCGTGGATTCACCCCTCCACTTT
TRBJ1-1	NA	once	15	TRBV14	CASSRKTGFQTEAFF	TGTGCCAGCAGCCGTAAAACAGGGTTCCAGACTGAAGCTTTCTTT
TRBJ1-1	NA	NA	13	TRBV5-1	CASRDRVGTEAFF	TGCGCCAGCAGAGATAGGGTAGGGACTGAAGCTTTCTTT
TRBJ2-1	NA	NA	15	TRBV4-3	CASSQEEGSYNEQFF	TGCGCCAGCAGCCAAGAGGAAGGGTCCTACAATGAGCAGTTCTTC
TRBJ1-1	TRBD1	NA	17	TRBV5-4	CASSPAGQGALGTEAFF	TGTGCCAGCAGCCCGGCGGGACAGGGGGCTCTGGGGACTGAAGCTTTCTTT
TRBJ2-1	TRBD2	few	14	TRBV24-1	CATSLVGGKGEQFF	TGTGCCACCAGTCTCGTGGGGGGGAAGGGTGAGCAGTTCTTC
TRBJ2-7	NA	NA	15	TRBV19	CASRDSPTLNYEQYF	TGTGCCAGTAGGGACAGCCCAACACTAAACTACGAGCAGTACTTC
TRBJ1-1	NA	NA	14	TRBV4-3	CASSPLGLTGGAFF	TGCGCCAGCAGCCCTCTTGGGTTGACAGGTGGAGCTTTCTTT
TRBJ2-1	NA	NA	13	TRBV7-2	CASSLGQNNEQFF	TGTGCCAGCAGCTTAGGACAAAACAATGAGCAGTTCTTC
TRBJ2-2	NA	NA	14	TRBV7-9	CASTQGLGNGELFF	TGTGCCAGCACACAGGGCTTGGGGAACGGGGAGCTGTTTTTT